The entry that follows covers one T cell receptor (beta chain) sequence. Cell sorting was applied to PBMCs, and CD4+ and CD8+ T cells were collected. Trimming removed 6 bases at V and 2 bases at J, with 22 bases between. Germline V CDR1 and CDR2: SQVTM, ANQGSEA. The CDR3 is made up of 17 amino acids. Investigators isolated RNA and reverse transcribed it into cDNA to act as the sequencing template. The data were produced by immunoSEQ multiplex PCR, yet TCRdb's version contains in-frame clones alone and is incomplete. This sample has tens of thousands of clones, with 50% to 75% found just once. This sample is part of a study of CD8+ T cells in alopecia areata.

This sample comprised CD8+ T cells sorted from blood, obtained at week 0. The J gene is TRBJ2-2, the V gene TRBV29-1, with D possibly called TRBD1 or TRBD2 (6 bases each). This clonotype originated in a human donor with alopecia areata. The CDR3 DNA sequence: TGCAGCGTCCGGACAGATTGGGGGGTACTAAACACCGGGGAGCTGTTTTTT. Encoded protein: CSVRTDWGVLNTGELFF.